Following are 2 T cell receptor beta chains from one sample sequenced in a study of T cell responses to AZD1222 COVID-19 vaccine. TCRdb keeps only in-frame clones here, not all; method: immunoSEQ multiplex PCR. Of roughly 150,000 clones detected, roughly 92% appear once; the ten largest clones hold 1.1% to 1.5%. The sequenced sample was peripheral blood, obtained on day 0 of AZD1222 vaccination. The receptors come from an adult in good health.

The V call is TRBV30, the J call TRBJ1-6; 8 bases are shared with TRBD1. Unmatched junction bases numbered 5, after V lost 4 bases and J lost 9 bases. Looked up from germline, CDR1 is GTSNPN and CDR2 is SVGIG (reference sequence). CDR3 length: 13 residues. The CDR3 sequence is CAWKADRASPLHF. CDR3 sequence (DNA): TGTGCCTGGAAGGCGGACAGGGCTTCACCCCTCCACTTT. The entire variable domain, with the rest obtained from reference TRBV30 and TRBJ1-6, is as follows: SQTIHQWPATLVQPVGSPLSLECTVEGTSNPNLYWYRQAAGRGLQLLFYSVGIGQISSEVPQNLSASRPQDRQFILSSKKLLLSDSGFYLCAWKADRASPLHFGNGTRLTVT.

The rearrangement uses TRBV19 and TRBJ2-1; a weak D match, TRBD1 (5 bases). This CDR3 has 12 residues. V lost 5 bases, J lost 7 bases, and 9 bases lay in between. The germline V gene has CDR1 LNHDA and CDR2 SQIVND (reference sequence). The CDR3 coding sequence is TGTGCCAGTAGTGTGGGGCGGAATGAGCAGTTCTTC. Its translation is CASSVGRNEQFF.